What follows describes a single TCR beta chain. The authors sequenced TCR beta from blood CD8+ and CD4+ T cells. Healthy donors constituted the controls, which were matched for age and sex. This record belongs to a study of CD8 T cells in Susac syndrome. Reverse transcription used about 0.5 to 1 ug RNA and random hexamers. The method of amplification for TCR beta CDR3 was immunoSEQ multiplex PCR, covering 54 Vbeta and 13 Jbeta. TCRdb reprocessed the immunoSEQ multiplex PCR reads with MiXCR, giving one entry per CDR3 protein. The repertoire holds 150,000 to 200,000 distinct CDR3 sequences, around 93% seen once, with around 0.13% in the top ten. The CDR3 runs 16 residues. V was trimmed by 4 bases and J by 1 base, leaving 16 bases between them. Germline CDR1 reads SEHNR; CDR2 reads FQNEAQ (reference sequence).

The sequencing sample was made of CD4+ T cells from PBMCs. The genes are TRBV7-9 and TRBJ1-1; D is possibly TRBD1 (6 bases). The origin of this receptor is a human donor in good health. The CDR3 coding sequence is TGTGCCAGCAGCTCCATCCGGGGGGCGAAGAACACTGAAGCTTTCTTT. This sequence encodes CASSSIRGAKNTEAFF.